This passage covers 28 T cell receptor beta chains from one sample sequenced in a study of cytomegalovirus exposure and HLA in healthy donors. PCR employed 60 Vbeta and 13 Jbeta primers. The protocol was immunoSEQ multiplex PCR, while the TCRdb copy is restricted to in-frame clones and leaves out a portion. The table has about 140,000 clones, 55% to 80% seen once. Source material: PBMCs. These receptor sequences come from a woman in her thirties or forties in good health and CMV-seronegative.

The chain is built from TRBV6-1 and TRBJ1-1; perhaps TRBD1 as D (5 bases). Germline-derived CDR1 and CDR2 are MNHNS and SASEGT. Trimming took 7 bases from V and 10 from J, leaving 16 bases between them. The CDR3 totals 12 residues. The CDR3 region has the DNA TGTGCCAGCACTAAGACAGCCACAGGAGCTTTCTTT. Translating gives CASTKTATGAFF.

This clone was recorded a few times. The chain couples TRBV18 to TRBJ2-1; no firm D call. V lost 5 bases and J 0 bases, leaving 11 bases between the germline ends. CDR3 length equals 15 residues. CDR1 and CDR2 (germline): KGHSH, LQKENI. The CDR3 spells CASSGQSSSYNEQFF. The CDR3 DNA reads as TGTGCCAGCTCAGGTCAATCGAGCTCCTACAATGAGCAGTTCTTC.

In its sample, this clone was seen once. This rearrangement joins TRBV28 to TRBJ2-7; 7 bases fit TRBD1. In germline, CDR1 is MDHEN, CDR2 SYDVKM. The V segment lost 8 bases and the J segment 3 bases; nucleotides outside the gene matches: 10. This CDR3 is 14 amino acids long. The chain's CDR3 is CASGATGRNYEQYF. In DNA form, the CDR3 reads TGTGCCAGCGGTGCGACAGGGAGAAACTACGAGCAGTACTTC.

This clone has just one count. The chain uses TRBV5-1 and TRBJ1-2, with D maybe TRBD1 (5 bases). This CDR3 contains 17 residues. Trimming took off 9 bases at V and 3 bases at J, with 27 bases between the two ends. CDR1 and CDR2 from the germline V gene are SGHRS and YFSETQ. CDR3 sequence (DNA): TGCGCCATCCTAATCCGCCTTAGCAAGGGGTTGGACTATGGCTACACCTTC. Protein product: CAILIRLSKGLDYGYTF.

In this sample, this clone turned up a few times. The genes are TRBV6-1 and TRBJ1-5; no clear D. The V and J ends lost 7 bases and 0 bases respectively, with 10 bases between them. CDR1 is MNHNS, CDR2 SASEGT, per germline. The CDR3 extends over 14 amino acids. CDR3 nucleotides: TGTGCCAGCAAGAGTTCCTATAGCAATCAGCCCCAGCATTTT. Protein sequence: CASKSSYSNQPQHF.

The chain links TRBV5-1 to TRBJ2-1; 8 nucleotides line up with TRBD2. This CDR3 has 16 residues. Germline CDR1 and CDR2: SGHRS and YFSETQ. The V segment lost 4 bases and the J segment 0 bases; nucleotides outside the gene matches: 6. The CDR3 here is CASSPGGQISYNEQFF. The CDR3 region has the DNA TGCGCCAGCAGCCCGGGGGGGCAGATCTCCTACAATGAGCAGTTCTTC. Full variable domain (missing parts from reference TRBV5-1 and TRBJ2-1): KAGVTQTPRYLIKTRGQQVTLSCSPISGHRSVSWYQQTPGQGLQFLFEYFSETQRNKGNFPGRFSGRQFSNSRSEMNVSTLELGDSALYLCASSPGGQISYNEQFFGPGTRLTVL.

The rearrangement links TRBV27 to TRBJ2-5; 10 bases map to TRBD1. With 6 bases clipped from V and 7 bases from J, the junction kept 5 bases outside the gene matches. The CDR3 is 13 amino acids. The germline gives CDR1 MNHEY, CDR2 SMNVEV (reference sequence). The CDR3 DNA is TGTGCCAGCAGAGCGGGGGACAGGGGGACCCAGTACTTC. As protein: CASRAGDRGTQYF.

The genes are TRBV5-1 and TRBJ1-3, with TRBD1 matching 9 bases. This CDR3 has 15 residues. The J segment lost 0 bases and the V segment lost 3 bases, leaving 1 base of the junction unmatched. The germline V gene encodes CDR1 SGHRS and CDR2 YFSETQ. Here the CDR3 DNA reads TGCGCCAGCAGCTCGACAGGGGGCTCTGGAAACACCATATATTTT. It yields the protein CASSSTGGSGNTIYF.

V usage is TRBV4-3 and J usage is TRBJ2-3; the match to TRBD2 covers 7 bases. The CDR3 is 14 amino acids. CDR1 and CDR2 (germline): LGHNA, YSLEER. The ends lost 0 bases at V and 4 bases at J; junction bases unmatched: 1. CDR3 sequence: CASSQEGGSDTQYF. Here the CDR3 DNA reads TGCGCCAGCAGCCAAGAGGGGGGGTCAGATACGCAGTATTTT.

This clone has more than one count but fewer than ten. The chain employs TRBV11-1 and TRBJ2-5; maybe TRBD1 (6 bases). Germline V gene lookup returns CDR1 SGHAT and CDR2 FQDESV (reference sequence). CDR3 length equals 13 residues. V lost 5 bases, J lost 8 bases, and 15 bases lay in between. CDR3 region: CASSPGQKQTQYF. The DNA for the CDR3 is TGTGCCAGCAGCCCCGGACAGAAACAAACCCAGTACTTC.

The chain carries TRBV6-1 and TRBJ1-3; 9 nucleotides agree with TRBD1. The germline V gene has CDR1 MNHNS and CDR2 SASEGT. J was trimmed by 2 bases and V by 1 base; bases with no gene match: 3. CDR3 length equals 16 residues. The CDR3 DNA is TGTGCCAGCAGTGAAGTAGGGACAGGGCCTGGAAACACCATATATTTT. This gives the protein CASSEVGTGPGNTIYF.

The CDR3 DNA reads as TGTGCCAGCAGCTTGGCGGGGAGAGATGGCTACACCTTC. This encodes CASSLAGRDGYTF. The chain joins TRBV5-6 to TRBJ1-2; D is uncertain. The V end was cut by 0 bases, the J end by 6 bases, with 9 bases between. CDR1 and CDR2 (germline): SGHDT, YYEEEE. The CDR3 is 13 amino acids.

This clone was recorded once. The DNA for the CDR3 is TGCGCCAGCAGCCTTGTGAGCGACAGGGTCTACGAGCAGTACTTC. This sequence encodes CASSLVSDRVYEQYF. V is TRBV4-1 and J is TRBJ2-7; 7 positions match TRBD1. Trimming cost V 4 bases and J 3 bases; bases outside gene matches: 9. Looked up from germline, CDR1 is MGHRA and CDR2 is YSYEKL. The CDR3 length is 15 residues.

The chain joins TRBV27 to TRBJ2-1; D possibly corresponds to TRBD2 (7 bases). This CDR3 is built from 13 residues. The germline V gene encodes CDR1 MNHEY and CDR2 SMNVEV (reference sequence). Trimming took off 6 bases at V and 6 bases at J, with 12 bases between the two ends. The CDR3 here is CASSRGAANEQFF. The CDR3 DNA follows: TGTGCCAGCAGCCGGGGGGCGGCCAATGAGCAGTTCTTC.

The rearrangement joins TRBV30 to TRBJ2-5, with a tentative D call TRBD1 (5 bases). In germline, CDR1 is GTSNPN, CDR2 SVGIG (reference sequence). This CDR3 comprises 14 residues. The V end was cut by 2 bases, the J end by 1 base, with 11 bases between. The chain's CDR3 is CAWSRGSSQETQYF. The CDR3 DNA follows: TGTGCCTGGAGTAGGGGAAGCAGCCAAGAGACCCAGTACTTC.

This clone was seen only once. This chain uses TRBV2 with TRBJ2-2; the D is unclear. The germline V gene has CDR1 SNHLY and CDR2 FYNNEI. V dropped 1 base and J dropped 3 bases, with 12 bases sitting between them. The CDR3 is made up of 16 amino acids. For the CDR3, the DNA is TGTGCCAGCAGTGAAGGGCCCCTTGGTGACACCGGGGAGCTGTTTTTT. Residues: CASSEGPLGDTGELFF.

In this sample, this clone turned up a few times. This chain links TRBV2 with TRBJ1-1; D gene uncertain. CDR3 length equals 13 residues. V was pared by 6 bases and J by 5 bases, with 13 bases between. The V gene's germline CDR1 is SNHLY and CDR2 FYNNEI. In DNA, the CDR3 is TGTGCCAGCAGCCCTAGAGGGTTGACTGAAGCTTTCTTT. Its protein is CASSPRGLTEAFF. The complete variable domain, with remaining parts taken from reference TRBV2 and TRBJ1-1, reads EPEVTQTPSHQVTQMGQEVILRCVPISNHLYFYWYRQILGQKVEFLVSFYNNEISEKSEIFDDQFSVERPDGSNFTLKIRSTKLEDSAMYFCASSPRGLTEAFFGQGTRLTVV.

The rearrangement links TRBV9 to TRBJ2-7, with D perhaps matching TRBD2 (6 bases). CDR1 and CDR2 (germline): SGDLS, YYNGEE. Trimming cost V 4 bases and J 1 base, with 15 bases left between them. The CDR3 consists of 15 residues. Here the CDR3 DNA reads TGTGCCAGCAGCCTAACGGGGGTCTCTTCCTACGAGCAGTACTTC. It specifies CASSLTGVSSYEQYF.

The chain links TRBV4-3 to TRBJ1-1, with 7 bases that match TRBD1. Germline lookup yields CDR1 LGHNA and CDR2 YSLEER. J gave up 1 base and V 4 bases, and 3 bases lay outside the gene matches. CDR3 size: 14 residues. Here the CDR3 reads CASSPDRANTEAFF. The CDR3 DNA sequence: TGCGCCAGCAGCCCTGACAGGGCGAACACTGAAGCTTTCTTT.

The genes are TRBV10-3 and TRBJ2-7, with a possible D match to TRBD1 (5 bases). Germline V lookup: CDR1 ENHRY, CDR2 SYGVKD. V dropped 8 bases and J dropped 1 base, with 33 bases sitting between them. CDR3 size: 20 residues. DNA of the CDR3: TGTGCCATCTCCCTTTCCTTCGGACAAATGAAGCAGAGATTATCCTACGAGCAGTACTTC. As protein: CAISLSFGQMKQRLSYEQYF.

The genes are TRBV6-1 and TRBJ1-1; no clear D gene. This CDR3 contains 13 residues. V was trimmed by 2 bases and J by 3 bases, leaving 7 bases between them. Germline assignment: CDR1 MNHNS and CDR2 SASEGT. CDR3 residues: CASSEWADTEAFF. The CDR3 DNA reads as TGTGCCAGCAGTGAATGGGCCGACACTGAAGCTTTCTTT.

V is TRBV27 and J is TRBJ1-1; 7 bases are a match to TRBD1. This CDR3 comprises 15 residues. Trimming cost V 5 bases and J 1 base; bases outside gene matches: 7. The germline gives CDR1 MNHEY, CDR2 SMNVEV (reference sequence). CDR3 sequence (DNA): TGTGCCAGCAGTATCTCCGGGACAGCGAACACTGAAGCTTTCTTT. Translation: CASSISGTANTEAFF.

The J gene is TRBJ1-1, the V gene TRBV5-1, with D perhaps TRBD1 (6 bases). The germline gives CDR1 SGHRS, CDR2 YFSETQ. The CDR3 has 16 amino acids. Trimming removed 0 bases at V and 1 base at J, with 13 bases between. The CDR3 bases are TGCGCCAGCAGCTTGGATCCCCCAGGGGAGAACACTGAAGCTTTCTTT. Translating it yields CASSLDPPGENTEAFF.

This clone has a single count. The gene calls are TRBV12-5 and TRBJ1-1, with 9 bases that match TRBD1. Trimming removed 6 bases from V and 4 bases from J; junction bases left unmatched: 6. Germline assignment: CDR1 LGHNT and CDR2 FRNRAP. This CDR3 has 14 residues. CDR3 loop: CASGRDRGSTEAFF. The CDR3 coding sequence is TGTGCTAGTGGCCGTGACAGGGGGAGCACTGAAGCTTTCTTT. Based on the CDR3 plus reference TRBV12-5 and TRBJ1-1, the full variable domain is DARVTQTPRHKVTEMGQEVTMRCQPILGHNTVFWYRQTMMQGLELLAYFRNRAPLDDSGMPKDRFSAEMPDATLATLKIQPSEPRDSAVYFCASGRDRGSTEAFFGQGTRLTVV.

The chain couples TRBV4-1 to TRBJ1-1; weak D call: TRBD1 (6 bases). CDR1 and CDR2 from the germline V gene are MGHRA and YSYEKL. The CDR3 extends over 19 amino acids. V shed 0 bases and J shed 1 base, with 21 bases lying between them. This CDR3 reads CASSQEGWGTILPNTEAFF. The CDR3 bases are TGCGCCAGCAGCCAAGAAGGGTGGGGGACAATCCTCCCGAACACTGAAGCTTTCTTT.

The chain combines TRBV5-1 with TRBJ2-4, with 9 bases matching TRBD1. The CDR3 spans 15 residues. With 0 bases clipped from V and 5 bases from J, the junction kept 3 bases outside the gene matches. The germline V gene encodes CDR1 SGHRS and CDR2 YFSETQ. The CDR3 nucleotides are TGCGCCAGCAGCTTGGGGGACAGGGAGCAAAACATTCAGTACTTC. Translating gives CASSLGDREQNIQYF. The complete variable domain, with remaining parts taken from reference TRBV5-1 and TRBJ2-4, reads KAGVTQTPRYLIKTRGQQVTLSCSPISGHRSVSWYQQTPGQGLQFLFEYFSETQRNKGNFPGRFSGRQFSNSRSEMNVSTLELGDSALYLCASSLGDREQNIQYFGAGTRLSVL.

J is TRBJ2-7 and V is TRBV5-4; 8 bases fit TRBD2. Germline V gene sequence: CDR1 SGHNT, CDR2 YYREEE (reference sequence). The CDR3 contains 14 residues. The junction had 8 bases not matched to a gene; V was cut back by 3 bases and J by 6 bases. The CDR3: CASSSLRGVGEQYF. In DNA form, the CDR3 reads TGTGCCAGCAGCTCCTTGCGGGGGGTGGGCGAGCAGTACTTC. Drawing the rest from reference TRBV5-4 and TRBJ2-7, the complete variable domain is ETGVTQSPTHLIKTRGQQVTLRCSSQSGHNTVSWYQQALGQGPQFIFQYYREEENGRGNFPPRFSGLQFPNYSSELNVNALELDDSALYLCASSSLRGVGEQYFGPGTRLTVT.

Note on this clone: Germline is not matched at one junction end, which may reflect a read error. The chain links TRBV7-9 to TRBJ1-6; D unclear. Germline assignment: CDR1 SEHNR and CDR2 FQNEAQ (reference sequence). The CDR3 is 12 amino acids. The CDR3 sequence is CSSSFPRSPLHF. The CDR3 nucleotides are TGTTCCAGCAGCTTTCCGAGGTCACCCCTCCACTTT.